The 16 T cell receptor beta chains listed next were all sequenced from one sample in a study of beta chain features in type 1 diabetes. All of the isolated RNA was reverse transcribed, so expressed TCRB transcripts were sequenced. The table came from immunoSEQ multiplex PCR; TCRdb's copy has only in-frame clones and leaves some out. The data contain 600,000 to 650,000 clones, around a sixth of them singletons. The sample taken for sequencing was naive CD4+ T cells from blood. The receptors shown here come from a man younger than 35 in good health.

This clone was counted a few times. The J gene is TRBJ1-5, the V gene TRBV30, with D possibly TRBD1 on 6 matching bases. The germline V gene encodes CDR1 GTSNPN and CDR2 SVGIG (reference sequence). V was shortened by 4 bases and J by 7 bases, with 20 bases between the two germline ends. The CDR3 is 15 residues long. This CDR3 reads CAWNPGTGRDQPQHF. CDR3 nucleotide sequence: TGTGCCTGGAATCCCGGCACAGGGAGGGACCAGCCCCAGCATTTT.

This clone turned up a few times. The chain has TRBV4-1 and TRBJ2-2; unclear D gene. V dropped 1 base and J dropped 5 bases, with 5 bases sitting between them. The germline V gene has CDR1 MGHRA and CDR2 YSYEKL. The CDR3 extends over 13 amino acids. For the CDR3, the DNA is TGCGCCAGCAGCCAAGTTGGAACCGGGGAGCTGTTTTTT. Translated: CASSQVGTGELFF.

This clone came up a few times. Other nucleotide sequences in the sample specify the same CDR3. The V gene is TRBV6-5, the J gene TRBJ1-5; 9 bases agree with TRBD1. The CDR3 runs 15 residues. Germline CDR1 is MNHEY and CDR2 is SVGAGI. With V trimmed by 3 bases and J by 4 bases, 4 bases remained unmatched. CDR3 amino acids: CASSYSGTGNQPQHF. The CDR3 region has the DNA TGTGCCAGCAGTTATTCCGGGACAGGGAATCAGCCCCAGCATTTT.

This clone has only a few counts. The chain combines TRBV29-1 with TRBJ1-1, with TRBD1 matching over 12 bases. CDR1 is SQVTM, CDR2 ANQGSEA, per germline. This CDR3 contains 18 residues. V gave up 0 bases and J gave up 0 bases; unmatched junction bases: 8. CDR3 DNA sequence: TGCAGCGTTGAAGATCCGAGGGACAGGGGGCCTATGAACACTGAAGCTTTCTTT. Translated, it gives CSVEDPRDRGPMNTEAFF.

On this clone itself: One end of the junction does not line up with germline, which may come from a read error. J is TRBJ1-1 and V is TRBV7-3; 9 bases line up with TRBD1. This CDR3 region has 12 residues. Germline V gene sequence: CDR1 SGHTA, CDR2 FQGTGA. The CDR3 DNA reads as TGTGCCACCAGCTATCGGACAGGGGAGGGTTTCTTT. This encodes CATSYRTGEGFF.

This clone turned up a few times. The gene calls are TRBV7-9 and TRBJ2-3; D gene ambiguous. This CDR3 has 11 amino acids. Germline assignment: CDR1 SEHNR and CDR2 FQNEAQ (reference sequence). V was shortened by 5 bases and J by 4 bases, with 4 bases between the two germline ends. The CDR3 sequence is CASSDADTQYF. In DNA form, the CDR3 reads TGTGCCAGCAGCGATGCAGATACGCAGTATTTT.

This chain connects TRBV27 to TRBJ1-4; 9 bases are shared with TRBD1. The CDR3 length is 16 residues. Germline assignment: CDR1 MNHEY and CDR2 SMNVEV (reference sequence). Unmatched junction bases numbered 5, after V lost 1 base and J lost 5 bases. The CDR3 bases are TGTGCCAGCAGTTTATTCCCGGACAGGGGAAATGAAAAACTGTTTTTT. Translation: CASSLFPDRGNEKLFF.

This sequence joins TRBV5-4 and TRBJ2-7, with 8 bases identical to TRBD1. V was clipped by 7 bases and J by 2 bases; unmatched bases: 5. Germline CDR1 and CDR2: SGHNT and YYREEE (reference sequence). The CDR3 loop spans 13 amino acids. CDR3 residues: CASRLQGAYEQYF. CDR3 nucleotide sequence: TGTGCCAGCCGATTACAGGGGGCCTACGAGCAGTACTTC.

The J gene is TRBJ2-3, the V gene TRBV29-1; 8 bases map to TRBD1. CDR3 length: 13 amino acids. Germline loops: CDR1 SQVTM, CDR2 ANQGSEA. V lost 5 bases, J lost 2 bases, and 3 bases stayed unmatched. The CDR3 DNA is TGCAGCGTTCAGGGGGCCCACACAGATACGCAGTATTTT. As protein: CSVQGAHTDTQYF.

V usage is TRBV7-2 and J usage is TRBJ1-2; 7 bases match TRBD1. This CDR3 spans 13 amino acids. CDR1 is SGHTA, CDR2 FQGNSA, per germline. V shed 0 bases, J shed 8 bases, and the junction held 3 bases outside the gene matches. The CDR3 reads CASSLATGHGYTF. DNA for the CDR3: TGTGCCAGCAGCTTAGCGACAGGGCACGGCTACACCTTC.

V usage is TRBV5-1 and J usage is TRBJ2-2, with D tentatively TRBD1 or TRBD2 (5 bases each). This CDR3 comprises 16 residues. Trimming took off 2 bases at V and 6 bases at J, with 17 bases between the two ends. Germline V gene data show CDR1 as SGHRS and CDR2 as YFSETQ. The CDR3 here is CASSFDGAREAGELFF. The CDR3 nucleotides read TGCGCCAGCAGCTTTGACGGGGCCCGTGAGGCCGGGGAGCTGTTTTTT. Drawing the rest from reference TRBV5-1 and TRBJ2-2, the complete variable domain is KAGVTQTPRYLIKTRGQQVTLSCSPISGHRSVSWYQQTPGQGLQFLFEYFSETQRNKGNFPGRFSGRQFSNSRSEMNVSTLELGDSALYLCASSFDGAREAGELFFGEGSRLTVL.

V usage is TRBV9 and J usage is TRBJ1-1, with 7 bases lining up with TRBD1. J lost 5 bases, V lost 1 base, and 8 bases had no gene match. CDR1 SGDLS and CDR2 YYNGEE come from the germline V gene. CDR3 size: 15 residues. The DNA of the CDR3 is TGTGCCAGCAGCGTAATGACAGGGTGGGATACTGAAGCTTTCTTT. Protein sequence: CASSVMTGWDTEAFF.

This clone appeared a few times. This chain links TRBV10-3 with TRBJ1-1; 7 bases are a match to TRBD1. V lost 6 bases to trimming and J lost 7 bases; unmatched junction nucleotides: 8. The germline gives CDR1 ENHRY, CDR2 SYGVKD. The CDR3 extends over 13 amino acids. The CDR3, as DNA: TGTGCCATCAGGTTTTTTCGGACAGGTGAAGCTTTCTTT. Translated, it gives CAIRFFRTGEAFF.

This chain uses TRBV27 with TRBJ2-1; TRBD2 matches 10 bases. Germline V gene data show CDR1 as MNHEY and CDR2 as SMNVEV (reference sequence). The CDR3 spans 17 residues. Trimming removed 4 bases from V and 3 bases from J; junction bases left unmatched: 9. As DNA, the CDR3 is TGTGCCAGCAGTTATATCAGCGGGAGGGCCCTCTACAATGAGCAGTTCTTC. This sequence encodes CASSYISGRALYNEQFF.

On this clone itself: Other DNA sequences from this sample encode an identical CDR3 as well. The chain employs TRBV7-2 and TRBJ2-7; D not certain. V was trimmed by 2 bases and J by 7 bases, leaving 6 bases between them. The CDR3 extends over 11 amino acids. CDR1 and CDR2 from the germline V gene are SGHTA and FQGNSA. The CDR3 reads CASSLLREQYF. The CDR3 DNA is TGTGCCAGCAGCTTATTAAGGGAGCAGTACTTC.

Remarks on this clone: The junction does not match germline at one end; this may be a read error. The chain uses TRBV6-5 and TRBJ2-1; 12 bases agree with TRBD2. Germline-derived CDR1 and CDR2 are MNHEY and SVGAGI. The CDR3 runs to 15 residues. The CDR3 nucleotides are TGTGCCAGCAGTTACACTCGGACTAGCGGGGTAGATTGGATCTTC. The encoded protein is CASSYTRTSGVDWIF.